These 8 T cell receptor beta chains originate from one sample sequenced in a study of T cell responses to AZD1222 COVID-19 vaccine. Method: immunoSEQ multiplex PCR; TCRdb's copy keeps in-frame clones and lacks some. The sample carries about 120,000 clones, around 82% recorded once. The specimen was peripheral blood, collected on day 0 of AZD1222 vaccination. Receptors originate from an adult in good health.

The rearrangement links TRBV6-2 or TRBV6-3 to TRBJ1-5, with D possibly TRBD1 on 5 matching bases. In germline, CDR1 is MNHEY, CDR2 SVGEGT. There are 14 residues in the CDR3. Trimming removed 3 bases from V and 4 bases from J, with 10 bases in between. In DNA form, the CDR3 reads TGTGCCAGCAGTTATTCCAGGGTGAATCAGCCCCAGCATTTT. As protein: CASSYSRVNQPQHF.

A single count supports this clone. The V call is TRBV3-1 (or the pseudogene TRBV3-2), the J call TRBJ1-6; possible D gene TRBD1, 6 bases. V shed 2 bases and J shed 10 bases, with 15 bases lying between them. This CDR3 spans 15 amino acids. The germline CDR1 and CDR2 sequences are LGHDT and YNNKEL (reference sequence). CDR3 nucleotides: TGTGCCAGCAGCCAAATAGGCACAGGGTCATCACCCCTCCACTTT. Amino acid sequence: CASSQIGTGSSPLHF.

This chain links TRBV4-3 with TRBJ2-1, with a tentative D call TRBD1 (6 bases). Trimming cost V 1 base and J 3 bases, with 10 bases left between them. Germline V CDR1 and CDR2: LGHNA, YSLEER. The CDR3 has 15 amino acids. CDR3 nucleotides: TGCGCCAGCAGCCAAGGCAGGGGCAACTACAATGAGCAGTTCTTC. Its protein is CASSQGRGNYNEQFF.

The chain has TRBV6-5 and TRBJ1-4; D uncertain. The CDR3 is 15 amino acids. The V gene's germline CDR1 is MNHEY and CDR2 SVGAGI. Trimming removed 5 bases from V and 8 bases from J, with 18 bases in between. CDR3 region: CASSPRVLAREKLFF. The DNA of the CDR3 is TGTGCCAGCAGTCCCCGGGTCCTTGCACGGGAAAAACTGTTTTTT.

The chain employs TRBV3-1 (or the pseudogene TRBV3-2) and TRBJ2-1; 11 bases line up with TRBD2. This CDR3 comprises 18 residues. The ends lost 1 base at V and 2 bases at J; junction bases unmatched: 7. The germline V gene encodes CDR1 LGHDT and CDR2 YNNKEL (reference sequence). The CDR3 is CASSQGLAGGTTYNEQFF. The CDR3 bases are TGTGCCAGCAGCCAAGGGCTAGCGGGGGGCACAACCTACAATGAGCAGTTCTTC.

The rearrangement uses TRBV7-9 and TRBJ2-7; TRBD2 matches 12 bases. The CDR3 runs to 14 residues. The J segment lost 6 bases and the V segment lost 5 bases, leaving 5 bases of the junction unmatched. The germline V gene encodes CDR1 SEHNR and CDR2 FQNEAQ (reference sequence). CDR3 region: CASSRLAGDGEQYF. The CDR3 nucleotides are TGTGCCAGCAGCCGACTAGCGGGAGACGGCGAGCAGTACTTC.

This chain links TRBV29-1 with TRBJ2-1, with 8 positions matching TRBD2. The CDR3 runs 15 residues. CDR1 SQVTM and CDR2 ANQGSEA come from the germline V gene. Trimming removed 4 bases from V and 5 bases from J; junction bases left unmatched: 10. The DNA of the CDR3 is TGCAGCGTTGGGTTAAGCGGGAGTGCCGACAATGAGCAGTTCTTC. As protein: CSVGLSGSADNEQFF.

CDR3 loop: CASSYQGASTDTQYF. Written as DNA, the CDR3 is TGCGCCAGCAGCTACCAGGGCGCTAGCACAGATACGCAGTATTTT. V is TRBV5-1 and J is TRBJ2-3, with D possibly being TRBD1 (5 bases). CDR1 SGHRS and CDR2 YFSETQ come from the germline V gene. The CDR3 has 15 residues. Trimming removed 3 bases at V and 0 bases at J, with 11 bases between.